Shown below are 17 T cell receptor beta chains from a single sample sequenced in a study of cytomegalovirus exposure and HLA in healthy donors. The PCR was carried out with 60 Vbeta primers and 13 Jbeta primers. Here immunoSEQ multiplex PCR was the method, and the copy in TCRdb shows in-frame clones only, minus some. The sample lists 150,000 to 200,000 clones, approximately 82% occurring once. The sequencing input was PBMCs. Receptors originate from a male donor in good health and CMV-seronegative.

In this sample, this clone turned up once. This chain uses TRBV14 with TRBJ1-4, with 8 positions matching TRBD1. J gave up 0 bases and V 4 bases, and 10 bases lay outside the gene matches. This CDR3 has 18 amino acids. Germline assignment: CDR1 SGHDN and CDR2 FVKESK. The CDR3 region is CASSPRQGTLATNEKLFF. The CDR3 coding sequence is TGTGCCAGCAGCCCTAGACAGGGGACGCTTGCAACTAATGAAAAACTGTTTTTT.

The J gene is TRBJ2-5, the V gene TRBV19; 9 bases fit TRBD2. The CDR3 has 13 residues. Unmatched junction bases numbered 12, after V lost 10 bases and J lost 9 bases. Looked up from germline, CDR1 is LNHDA and CDR2 is SQIVND (reference sequence). The CDR3 loop reads CATTSPSGEAQYF. CDR3 nucleotides: TGTGCCACAACAAGTCCTAGCGGGGAGGCCCAGTACTTC.

The chain has TRBV29-1 and TRBJ2-7; TRBD2 aligns across 12 bases. This CDR3 contains 13 residues. J lost 5 bases, V lost 6 bases, and 5 bases had no gene match. Germline V gene data show CDR1 as SQVTM and CDR2 as ANQGSEA. CDR3 amino acids: CSVRTSGKNEQYF. DNA for the CDR3: TGCAGCGTGCGGACTAGCGGGAAAAACGAGCAGTACTTC.

The chain joins TRBV28 to TRBJ2-2; 7 bases line up with TRBD1. J was trimmed by 7 bases and V by 6 bases; bases with no gene match: 11. The CDR3 runs to 15 residues. The germline CDR1 and CDR2 sequences are MDHEN and SYDVKM. The CDR3 region has the DNA TGTGCCAGCAGCTTCCGCCTCAGGGGGAACGGGGAGCTGTTTTTT. Translated: CASSFRLRGNGELFF.

The CDR3: CASSPTGDNQPQHF. CDR3 sequence (DNA): TGTGCCAGCAGCCCGACAGGGGACAATCAGCCCCAGCATTTT. The V and J genes are TRBV7-9 and TRBJ1-5, with 8 bases lining up with TRBD1. The ends lost 5 bases at V and 3 bases at J; junction bases unmatched: 3. Germline CDR1 is SEHNR and CDR2 is FQNEAQ (reference sequence). The CDR3 totals 14 residues.

This clone has just one count. The gene calls are TRBV18 and TRBJ2-2; TRBD1 agrees at 7 bases. The CDR3 loop spans 14 amino acids. Germline V gene lookup returns CDR1 KGHSH and CDR2 LQKENI. With V trimmed by 8 bases and J by 0 bases, 3 bases remained unmatched. Here the CDR3 DNA reads TGTGCCAGCCAGGGGACAGCGAACACCGGGGAGCTGTTTTTT. It yields the protein CASQGTANTGELFF. Filled out from reference TRBV18 and TRBJ2-2, the complete variable domain reads NAGVMQNPRHLVRRRGQEARLRCSPMKGHSHVYWYRQLPEEGLKFMVYLQKENIIDESGMPKERFSAEFPKEGPSILRIQQVVRGDSAAYFCASQGTANTGELFFGEGSRLTVL.

The chain joins TRBV7-3 to TRBJ1-1; D gene unclear. CDR3 length: 13 amino acids. V dropped 4 bases and J dropped 6 bases, with 12 bases sitting between them. CDR1 is SGHTA and CDR2 is FQGTGA in the germline V gene. The CDR3 sequence is CASSSHERAEAFF. CDR3 sequence (DNA): TGTGCCAGCAGCTCCCATGAGAGGGCTGAAGCTTTCTTT.

The rearrangement joins TRBV6-5 to TRBJ2-3; 9 nucleotides align to TRBD2. CDR3 length: 16 amino acids. Germline loops: CDR1 MNHEY, CDR2 SVGAGI. With 0 bases clipped from V and 6 bases from J, the junction kept 7 bases outside the gene matches. The chain's CDR3 is CASSYSIGTSRDTQYF. The CDR3 coding sequence is TGTGCCAGCAGTTACTCGATCGGGACTAGCCGCGATACGCAGTATTTT.

Of note for this clone: At the DNA level, this CDR3 is encoded by other sequences in the same sample as well. The genes are TRBV7-9 and TRBJ1-2, with D unclear. The CDR3 has 13 amino acids. Germline loops: CDR1 SEHNR, CDR2 FQNEAQ (reference sequence). Trimming cost V 5 bases and J 4 bases, with 11 bases left between them. The CDR3 DNA follows: TGTGCCAGCAGCACGGGAGCTGGCTATGGCTACACCTTC. This sequence encodes CASSTGAGYGYTF.

V and J are TRBV7-2 and TRBJ2-3; 7 nucleotides match TRBD2. Per germline, CDR1 SGHTA and CDR2 FQGNSA. The trim removed 3 bases at V and 3 bases at J, leaving 6 bases unmatched. CDR3 length: 15 residues. The CDR3 spells CASSLTGGGTDTQYF. The CDR3 DNA reads TGTGCCAGCAGCTTGACTGGGGGGGGGACAGATACGCAGTATTTT.

The chain is built from TRBV30 and TRBJ2-1; 7 nucleotides agree with TRBD2. The V gene's germline CDR1 is GTSNPN and CDR2 SVGIG (reference sequence). CDR3 length: 13 residues. The V and J ends lost 5 bases and 3 bases, in that order; junction bases with no gene match: 4. The CDR3 coding sequence is TGTGCCTGGGAGACTAGCCGCTACAATGAGCAGTTCTTC. Protein product: CAWETSRYNEQFF. The variable domain in full, completed from reference TRBV30 and TRBJ2-1, reads SQTIHQWPATLVQPVGSPLSLECTVEGTSNPNLYWYRQAAGRGLQLLFYSVGIGQISSEVPQNLSASRPQDRQFILSSKKLLLSDSGFYLCAWETSRYNEQFFGPGTRLTVL.

The rearrangement joins TRBV6-6 to TRBJ1-5; weak D call: TRBD1 (5 bases). Germline V gene lookup returns CDR1 MNHNY and CDR2 SVGAGI (reference sequence). This CDR3 is built from 13 residues. V lost 6 bases to trimming and J lost 5 bases, with 11 bases between them. This CDR3 is CASSPDSYQPQHF. CDR3 DNA sequence: TGTGCCAGCAGCCCTGACAGCTATCAGCCCCAGCATTTT.

The chain employs TRBV7-6 and TRBJ2-7; 13 bases align to TRBD2. The CDR3 is 15 amino acids. V trimming: 2 bases; J trimming: 5 bases; junction bases outside the gene matches: 3. CDR1 SGHVS and CDR2 FNYEAQ come from the germline V gene. In nucleotides, the CDR3 is TGTGCCAGCAGCTTAAGGACTAGCGGGAGTGACGAGCAGTACTTC. Amino acid sequence: CASSLRTSGSDEQYF.

The V gene is TRBV29-1, the J gene TRBJ2-7; TRBD1 matches 7 bases. With 6 bases clipped from V and 2 bases from J, the junction kept 4 bases outside the gene matches. Germline V CDR1 and CDR2: SQVTM, ANQGSEA. The CDR3 totals 12 residues. CDR3 nucleotide sequence: TGCAGCGTCCCAGGACAGGCCTACGAGCAGTACTTC. Protein product: CSVPGQAYEQYF.

The chain combines TRBV5-1 with TRBJ2-5, with 11 bases identical to TRBD2. V lost 5 bases and J lost 4; bases outside the gene matches: 1. The germline V gene has CDR1 SGHRS and CDR2 YFSETQ. CDR3 length equals 13 residues. This CDR3 is CASRTSGAETQYF. CDR3 coding DNA: TGCGCCAGCAGGACTAGCGGGGCAGAGACCCAGTACTTC.

The chain combines TRBV4-1 with TRBJ2-5, with 12 bases lining up with TRBD2. There are 15 residues in the CDR3. V lost 8 bases, J lost 6 bases, and 10 bases stayed unmatched. Germline V gives CDR1 MGHRA, CDR2 YSYEKL. The CDR3 protein is CASGDRLAGEKTQYF. The CDR3 coding sequence is TGCGCCAGCGGGGATCGACTAGCGGGGGAAAAGACCCAGTACTTC.

About this clone: The conserved phenylalanine or tryptophan normally closing the CDR3 is absent here, so this likely arose from a read error. The CDR3 sequence: CASSFSVHRGPYEQYL. DNA for the CDR3: TGTGCCAGCAGCTTCTCTGTTCACAGGGGACCCTACGAGCAGTACCTC. The V call is TRBV11-2, the J call TRBJ2-7; 7 positions agree with TRBD1. This CDR3 spans 16 amino acids. Germline V gives CDR1 SGHAT, CDR2 FQNNGV. Trimming cost V 3 bases and J 2 bases; bases outside gene matches: 10.